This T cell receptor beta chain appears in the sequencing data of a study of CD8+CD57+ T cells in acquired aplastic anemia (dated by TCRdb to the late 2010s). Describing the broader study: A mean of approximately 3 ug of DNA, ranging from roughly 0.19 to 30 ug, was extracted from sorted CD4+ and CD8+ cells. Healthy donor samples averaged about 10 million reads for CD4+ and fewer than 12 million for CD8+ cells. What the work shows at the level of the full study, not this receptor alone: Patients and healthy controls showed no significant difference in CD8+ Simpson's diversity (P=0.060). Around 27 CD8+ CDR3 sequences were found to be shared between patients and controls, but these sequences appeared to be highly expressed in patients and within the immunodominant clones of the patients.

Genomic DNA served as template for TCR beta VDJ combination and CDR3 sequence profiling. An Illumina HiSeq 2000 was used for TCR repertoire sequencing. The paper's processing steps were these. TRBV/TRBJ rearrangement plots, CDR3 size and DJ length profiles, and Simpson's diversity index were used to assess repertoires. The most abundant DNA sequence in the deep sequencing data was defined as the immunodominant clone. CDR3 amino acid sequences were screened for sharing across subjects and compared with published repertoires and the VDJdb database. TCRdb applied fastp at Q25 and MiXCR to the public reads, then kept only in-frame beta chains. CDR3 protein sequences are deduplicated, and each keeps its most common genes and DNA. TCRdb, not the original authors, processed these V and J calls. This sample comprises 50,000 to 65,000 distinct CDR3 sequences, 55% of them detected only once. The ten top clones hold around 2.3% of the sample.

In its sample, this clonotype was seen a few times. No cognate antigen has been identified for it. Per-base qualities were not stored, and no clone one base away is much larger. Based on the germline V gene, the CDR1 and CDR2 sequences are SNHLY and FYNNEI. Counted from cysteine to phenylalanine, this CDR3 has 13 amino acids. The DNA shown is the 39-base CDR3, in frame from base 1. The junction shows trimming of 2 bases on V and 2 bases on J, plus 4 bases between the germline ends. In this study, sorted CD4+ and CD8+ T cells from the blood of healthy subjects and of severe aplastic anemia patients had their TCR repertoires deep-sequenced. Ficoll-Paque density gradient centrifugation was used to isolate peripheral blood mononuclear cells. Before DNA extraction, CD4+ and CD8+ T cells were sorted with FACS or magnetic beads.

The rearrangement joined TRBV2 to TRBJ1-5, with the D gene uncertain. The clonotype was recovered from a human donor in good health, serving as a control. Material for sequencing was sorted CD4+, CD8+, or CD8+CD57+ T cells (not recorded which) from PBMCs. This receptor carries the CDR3 CASSEQGNQPQHF. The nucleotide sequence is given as TGTGCCAGCAGTGAACAGGGCAATCAGCCCCAGCATTTT.